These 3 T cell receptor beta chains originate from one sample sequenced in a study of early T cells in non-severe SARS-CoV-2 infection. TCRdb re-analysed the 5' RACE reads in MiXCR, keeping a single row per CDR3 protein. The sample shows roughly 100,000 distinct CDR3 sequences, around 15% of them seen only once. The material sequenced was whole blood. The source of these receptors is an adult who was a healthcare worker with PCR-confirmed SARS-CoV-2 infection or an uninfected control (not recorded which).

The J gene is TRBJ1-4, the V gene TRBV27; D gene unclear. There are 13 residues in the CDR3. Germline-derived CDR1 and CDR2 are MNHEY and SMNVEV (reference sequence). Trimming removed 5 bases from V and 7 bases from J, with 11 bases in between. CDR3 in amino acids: CASSPDLREKLFF. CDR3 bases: TGTGCCAGCAGTCCTGACTTGCGTGAAAAACTGTTTTTT. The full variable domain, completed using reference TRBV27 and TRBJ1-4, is EAQVTQNPRYLITVTGKKLTVTCSQNMNHEYMSWYRQDPGLGLRQIYYSMNVEVTDKGDVPEGYKVSRKEKRNFPLILESPSPNQTSLYFCASSPDLREKLFFGSGTQLSVL.

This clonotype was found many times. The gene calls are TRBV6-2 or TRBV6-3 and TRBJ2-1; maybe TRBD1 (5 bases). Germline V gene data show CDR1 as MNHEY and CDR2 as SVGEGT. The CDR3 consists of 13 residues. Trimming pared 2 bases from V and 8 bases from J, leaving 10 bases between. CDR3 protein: CASSYAGLHEQFF. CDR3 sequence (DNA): TGTGCCAGCAGTTACGCAGGGCTGCATGAGCAGTTCTTC.

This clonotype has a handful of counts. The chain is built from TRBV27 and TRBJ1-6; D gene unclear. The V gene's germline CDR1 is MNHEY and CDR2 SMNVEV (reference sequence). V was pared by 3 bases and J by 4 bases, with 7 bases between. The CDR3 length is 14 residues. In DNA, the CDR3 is TGTGCCAGCAGTTTCCTCCTGTATAATTCACCCCTCCACTTT. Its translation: CASSFLLYNSPLHF.